The 21 T cell receptor beta chains given below trace back to one sample, sequenced in a study of blood T cell repertoires in COVID-19. Libraries were prepared by immunoSEQ multiplex PCR; TCRdb keeps only in-frame clonotypes and omits some of them. The sample includes approximately 140,000 clones, approximately 91% of them seen just once. Material: peripheral blood. The receptors come from a human donor in a cohort sampled during active COVID-19.

The V gene is TRBV2, the J gene TRBJ2-7; possible D gene TRBD2, 7 bases. Per germline, CDR1 SNHLY and CDR2 FYNNEI. Trimming took 1 base from V and 9 from J, leaving 19 bases between them. CDR3 size: 15 residues. The CDR3: CASSEGKPSGGAQYF. CDR3 bases: TGTGCCAGCAGTGAAGGGAAACCTTCGGGGGGCGCGCAGTACTTC.

The chain has TRBV28 and TRBJ1-6; TRBD1 might be the D (6 bases). In germline, CDR1 is MDHEN, CDR2 SYDVKM. With 7 bases removed from V and 9 bases from J, the gap between germline ends came to 22 bases. This CDR3 has 16 amino acids. The CDR3 nucleotides are TGTGCCAGCACCGTAGAGGGCAGGGGAAGTAGTTCACCCCTCCACTTT. This codes for CASTVEGRGSSSPLHF.

The chain links TRBV18 to TRBJ2-7; 8 bases are shared with TRBD1. Unmatched junction bases numbered 10, after V lost 3 bases and J lost 6 bases. The germline V gene encodes CDR1 KGHSH and CDR2 LQKENI. There are 15 residues in the CDR3. Here the CDR3 DNA reads TGTGCCAGCTCACCCCTCGGACAGGGTCCTCTCGAGCAGTACTTC. Translating it yields CASSPLGQGPLEQYF.

This clone was counted a few times. This chain links TRBV11-1 with TRBJ2-1, with D possibly being TRBD2 (7 bases). The germline V gene encodes CDR1 SGHAT and CDR2 FQDESV (reference sequence). The CDR3 runs 15 residues. The V end was cut by 2 bases, the J end by 6 bases, with 14 bases between. The CDR3 DNA reads as TGTGCCAGCAGCTTAACGGGGGGCACGGGCAATGAGCAGTTCTTC. This codes for CASSLTGGTGNEQFF.

This clone was recorded a few times. The rearrangement joins TRBV6-6 to TRBJ1-5; D unresolved. Germline CDR1 reads MNHNY; CDR2 reads SVGAGI (reference sequence). There are 14 residues in the CDR3. Between the trimmed V and J ends, which lost 0 bases and 6 bases, there was a span of 9 bases. CDR3 residues: CASSYSNERQPQHF. CDR3 bases: TGTGCCAGCAGTTACTCGAATGAGCGTCAGCCCCAGCATTTT.

This clone was observed a single time. The rearrangement joins TRBV28 to TRBJ1-5; TRBD1 agrees at 9 bases. The germline V gene has CDR1 MDHEN and CDR2 SYDVKM. With 2 bases clipped from V and 3 bases from J, the junction kept 14 bases outside the gene matches. This CDR3 spans 19 amino acids. In nucleotides, the CDR3 is TGTGCCAGCAGTTTAGTCCCATATACCGGGACAGGGTTCAATCAGCCCCAGCATTTT. It translates to CASSLVPYTGTGFNQPQHF.

The CDR3 reads CASRGLAGENIQYF. In DNA form, the CDR3 reads TGTGCCAGCAGGGGTCTAGCGGGAGAAAACATTCAGTACTTC. The V call is TRBV4-2, the J call TRBJ2-4; TRBD2 matches at 10 bases. The CDR3 is 14 amino acids. From germline, CDR1 is LGHNA and CDR2 YNFKEQ. The junction had 4 bases not matched to a gene; V was cut back by 6 bases and J by 5 bases.

The rearrangement links TRBV5-1 to TRBJ2-1; TRBD2 aligns across 9 bases. There are 14 residues in the CDR3. Germline V gene sequence: CDR1 SGHRS, CDR2 YFSETQ. V trimming: 4 bases; J trimming: 9 bases; junction bases outside the gene matches: 8. The CDR3 loop reads CASSGLAGYGEQFF. The CDR3 DNA is TGCGCCAGCAGCGGCCTAGCGGGGTACGGTGAGCAGTTCTTC.

The chain is built from TRBV25-1 and TRBJ2-3, with D possibly being TRBD2 (6 bases). Germline V gene lookup returns CDR1 MGHDK and CDR2 SYGVNS. The length of the CDR3 is 14 residues. V lost 5 bases to trimming and J lost 2 bases, with 11 bases between them. This CDR3 is CASSLDYDTDTQYF. CDR3 nucleotide sequence: TGTGCCAGCAGTCTGGACTACGACACAGATACGCAGTATTTT.

This clone was recorded only once. V and J are TRBV5-8 and TRBJ2-7, with 13 bases lining up with TRBD2. V lost 5 bases and J lost 3; bases outside the gene matches: 17. CDR1 and CDR2 from the germline V gene are SGHTS and YDEGEE. This CDR3 is 19 amino acids long. For the CDR3, the DNA is TGTGCCAGCAGTCGGACGCAGACTAGCGGGGGGACCCAACACTACGAGCAGTACTTC. Translation: CASSRTQTSGGTQHYEQYF.

The gene calls are TRBV6-5 and TRBJ2-7, with no clear D. Germline CDR1 and CDR2: MNHEY and SVGAGI. The CDR3 loop spans 13 amino acids. Trimming removed 6 bases from V and 3 bases from J, with 12 bases in between. The CDR3 reads CASRSPGFYEQYF. DNA of the CDR3: TGTGCCAGCAGATCCCCCGGGTTCTACGAGCAGTACTTC.

The rearrangement links TRBV11-1 to TRBJ2-2, with 9 bases aligning to TRBD2. Germline CDR1 and CDR2: SGHAT and FQDESV (reference sequence). J gave up 9 bases and V 5 bases, and 10 bases lay outside the gene matches. CDR3 length equals 15 residues. CDR3 bases: TGTGCCAGCAGCAACCTGGGACTAGCCCACCGGGAGCTGTTTTTT. It is translated as CASSNLGLAHRELFF.

The J gene is TRBJ2-7, the V gene TRBV4-3; D is ambiguous. The V end lost 1 base, the J end lost 2 bases, and 6 bases lay between the germline ends. CDR3 length: 13 residues. The V gene's germline CDR1 is LGHNA and CDR2 YSLEER. The CDR3: CASSQGQAYEQYF. CDR3 coding DNA: TGCGCCAGCAGCCAAGGCCAGGCCTACGAGCAGTACTTC.

This sequence joins TRBV5-1 and TRBJ1-4; D remains unclear. V shed 5 bases and J shed 5 bases, with 16 bases lying between them. The CDR3 is 15 amino acids. Germline CDR1 and CDR2: SGHRS and YFSETQ. The CDR3 protein is CASRASQVSNEKLFF. CDR3 DNA sequence: TGCGCCAGCAGGGCAAGTCAGGTGTCCAATGAAAAACTGTTTTTT.

The chain joins TRBV9 to TRBJ2-5; 8 nucleotides agree with TRBD1. The CDR3 spans 15 residues. J lost 4 bases, V lost 0 bases, and 5 bases had no gene match. Germline V gives CDR1 SGDLS, CDR2 YYNGEE. CDR3: CASSVGAGGLETQYF. In nucleotides, the CDR3 is TGTGCCAGCAGCGTAGGCGCAGGGGGCTTAGAGACCCAGTACTTC.

The rearrangement links TRBV9 to TRBJ2-1; D perhaps matches TRBD2 (5 bases). CDR3 length: 13 amino acids. The V end lost 4 bases, the J end lost 7 bases, and 12 bases lay between the germline ends. In germline, CDR1 is SGDLS, CDR2 YYNGEE. In DNA form, the CDR3 reads TGTGCCAGCAGCCCCGGAGGATCAAATGAGCAGTTCTTC. Translation gives CASSPGGSNEQFF.

The gene calls are TRBV3-1 (or the pseudogene TRBV3-2) and TRBJ2-6, with a weak D call TRBD2 (6 bases). Per the germline V gene, CDR1 is LGHDT and CDR2 is YNNKEL (reference sequence). The CDR3 has 15 amino acids. With 3 bases removed from V and 5 bases from J, the gap between germline ends came to 11 bases. As DNA, the CDR3 is TGTGCCAGCAGCCAGGGACTTTTAAGGGCCAACGTCCTGACTTTC. Translated, it gives CASSQGLLRANVLTF.

The table lists this clone with a few counts. The chain carries TRBV5-5 and TRBJ2-1, with TRBD1 as a possible D gene (6 bases). Trimming took 5 bases from V and 5 from J, leaving 17 bases between them. Germline CDR1 and CDR2: SGHKS and YYEKEE (reference sequence). The CDR3 consists of 15 residues. CDR3 nucleotides: TGTGCCAGCAGTGAAACCGGGACACTGGACAATGAGCAGTTCTTC. The encoded protein is CASSETGTLDNEQFF.

This clone has only a few counts. The chain recombines TRBV7-3 with TRBJ2-1; 9 nucleotides agree with TRBD2. The junction had 5 bases not matched to a gene; V was cut back by 5 bases and J by 0 bases. The CDR3 consists of 16 residues. Germline lookup yields CDR1 SGHTA and CDR2 FQGTGA. The CDR3 protein is CASSTLAGSSYNEQFF. The CDR3 nucleotides read TGTGCCAGCAGCACCCTAGCGGGAAGCTCCTACAATGAGCAGTTCTTC.

The V call is TRBV28, the J call TRBJ2-3, with no clear D. Germline V gives CDR1 MDHEN, CDR2 SYDVKM. Trimming stripped 3 bases from V and 4 bases from J, with 8 bases between. The CDR3 has 13 amino acids. The CDR3 DNA is TGTGCCAGCAGTTTTCGAGCCCCAGATACGCAGTATTTT. Residues: CASSFRAPDTQYF. The full variable domain, in which reference TRBV28 and TRBJ2-3 provide the parts outside the CDR3, is DVKVTQSSRYLVKRTGEKVFLECVQDMDHENMFWYRQDPGLGLRLIYFSYDVKMKEKGDIPEGYSVSREKKERFSLILESASTNQTSMYLCASSFRAPDTQYFGPGTRLTVL.

The chain links TRBV18 to TRBJ1-5; 10 bases line up with TRBD1. The V and J ends lost 4 bases and 5 bases, in that order; junction bases with no gene match: 2. Germline V gene data show CDR1 as KGHSH and CDR2 as LQKENI. The CDR3 is 14 amino acids. The CDR3 loop reads CASSRTGGDQPQHF. The DNA for the CDR3 is TGTGCCAGCTCACGGACAGGGGGGGATCAGCCCCAGCATTTT.